The 17 T cell receptor beta chains presented below share a single source sample, sequenced in a study of T cell repertoires in cytomegalovirus infection. TCRdb processed the reads anew with MiXCR; each CDR3 protein has one entry. This table has about 240,000 distinct CDR3 sequences, around 12% appearing once. Sequencing was done on a sample of PBMCs. Source of these receptors: a human donor in good health (CMV status not recorded). Some clones in this sample may be carry-over from other donors' samples.

This clonotype was seen at least ten times. CDR3 nucleotide sequence: TGTGCCAGCAGCTTAGGACTAGCGGTTAACGAGCAGTACTTC. Amino acid sequence: CASSLGLAVNEQYF. The chain joins TRBV7-2 to TRBJ2-7; 9 bases agree with TRBD2. The germline gives CDR1 SGHTA, CDR2 FQGNSA. The CDR3 extends over 14 amino acids. V dropped 1 base and J dropped 5; count of bases not matched to a gene: 3.

This clonotype was seen many times. The chain is built from TRBV7-2 and TRBJ1-1; D remains ambiguous. V gave up 5 bases and J gave up 5 bases, with 15 bases separating them. The length of the CDR3 is 14 residues. Germline lookup yields CDR1 SGHTA and CDR2 FQGNSA. Here the CDR3 reads CASSPSGGSTEAFF. As DNA, the CDR3 is TGTGCCAGCAGCCCTAGCGGTGGTTCGACTGAAGCTTTCTTT. Together with reference TRBV7-2 and TRBJ1-1, the CDR3 gives the full variable domain: GAGVSQSPSNKVTEKGKDVELRCDPISGHTALYWYRQSLGQGLEFLIYFQGNSAPDKSGLPSDRFSAERTGGSVSTLTIQRTQQEDSAVYLCASSPSGGSTEAFFGQGTRLTVV.

At least ten counts were recorded for this clonotype. This chain links TRBV7-9 with TRBJ1-5; 11 bases are a match to TRBD1. J was trimmed by 6 bases and V by 8 bases; bases with no gene match: 9. Per the germline V gene, CDR1 is SEHNR and CDR2 is FQNEAQ (reference sequence). The CDR3 totals 15 residues. For the CDR3, the DNA is TGTGCCAGCGGATCGGACAGGGGGCCAGGTCAGCCCCAGCATTTT. This translates into CASGSDRGPGQPQHF. The full variable domain, with the rest looked up from reference TRBV7-9 and TRBJ1-5, is DTGVSQNPRHKITKRGQNVTFRCDPISEHNRLYWYRQTLGQGPEFLTYFQNEAQLEKSRLLSDRFSAERPKGSFSTLEIQRTEQGDSAMYLCASGSDRGPGQPQHFGDGTRLSIL.

This chain connects TRBV6-5 to TRBJ1-2; D ambiguous. The CDR3 sequence is 13 residues long. Per the germline V gene, CDR1 is MNHEY and CDR2 is SVGAGI. V lost 0 bases, J lost 2 bases, and 4 bases lay in between. CDR3 sequence: CASSYSSNYGYTF. For the CDR3, the DNA is TGTGCCAGCAGTTACTCGTCCAACTATGGCTACACCTTC.

The V gene is TRBV25-1, the J gene TRBJ2-2; D may be TRBD1 or TRBD2 (5 bases each). Germline V gives CDR1 MGHDK, CDR2 SYGVNS. V lost 8 bases and J 1 base, leaving 11 bases between the germline ends. CDR3 length: 14 amino acids. CDR3 sequence reads: CASGDPLNTGELFF. The CDR3 DNA is TGTGCCAGCGGGGACCCCTTGAACACCGGGGAGCTGTTTTTT.

The chain employs TRBV6-6 and TRBJ2-2; D might be TRBD2 (5 bases). V lost 5 bases and J lost 2, with 15 bases in between. The CDR3 loop spans 16 amino acids. Germline values: CDR1 MNHNY, CDR2 SVGAGI (reference sequence). CDR3 DNA sequence: TGTGCCAGCAGTAACCGGGATTTACTAAACACCGGGGAGCTGTTTTTT. Protein sequence: CASSNRDLLNTGELFF.

The table lists this clonotype with a few counts. This chain connects TRBV15 to TRBJ2-7; 7 bases fit TRBD2. Germline CDR1 and CDR2: LNHNV and YYDKDF (reference sequence). The CDR3 contains 15 residues. After removal of 0 bases from V and 3 bases from J, the junction contained 5 bases not matched to a gene. Here the CDR3 DNA reads TGTGCCACCAGCAGAGAGAGGACTAGAGGCTACGAGCAGTACTTC. Translated: CATSRERTRGYEQYF.

In this sample, this clonotype turned up many times. The chain couples TRBV12-3 or TRBV12-4 to TRBJ2-3; 7 nucleotides match TRBD2. Trimming took 5 bases from V and 5 from J; bases not matched to a gene: 13. This CDR3 has 16 residues. This CDR3 reads CASSMLWGRAEDTQYF. CDR3 sequence (DNA): TGTGCCAGCAGTATGCTCTGGGGGAGGGCGGAAGATACGCAGTATTTT.

The chain employs TRBV28 and TRBJ2-3; tentatively, D is TRBD1 (6 bases). The CDR3 sequence is 14 residues long. Germline values: CDR1 MDHEN, CDR2 SYDVKM. V was shortened by 3 bases and J by 6 bases, with 13 bases between the two germline ends. The CDR3 reads CASSFAGARDTQYF. CDR3 DNA sequence: TGTGCCAGCAGTTTTGCAGGGGCTCGGGATACGCAGTATTTT.

With regard to this clonotype: Being one base from a much bigger clone, this may be a read error. The chain is built from TRBV7-6 and TRBJ1-1; D possibly corresponds to TRBD1 (6 bases). This CDR3 has 16 residues. Germline V gene sequence: CDR1 SGHVS, CDR2 FNYEAQ. CDR3 nucleotide sequence: TGTGCCAGCAGCTTTGATCGGGACAACCTAAACACTGAAGCTCTCTTT. This sequence encodes CASSFDRDNLNTEALF.

This clonotype has just a few counts. This rearrangement joins TRBV5-5 to TRBJ2-3; a weak D match, TRBD1 (5 bases). With 4 bases removed from V and 0 bases from J, the gap between germline ends came to 9 bases. Germline assignment: CDR1 SGHKS and CDR2 YYEKEE (reference sequence). This CDR3 spans 14 amino acids. The CDR3 DNA follows: TGTGCCAGCAGCGGGGCCGTGAGCACAGATACGCAGTATTTT. Translated, it gives CASSGAVSTDTQYF.

This clonotype was counted ten times or more. The chain has TRBV19 and TRBJ1-4, with D perhaps TRBD1 (5 bases). This CDR3 comprises 14 residues. Deletions cut 5 bases from V and 5 bases from J, with 12 bases between. CDR1 and CDR2 from the germline V gene are LNHDA and SQIVND (reference sequence). The CDR3 region has the DNA TGTGCCAGTAGTGGGGCAGTTCCGAATGAAAAACTGTTTTTT. Translated: CASSGAVPNEKLFF.

There are many counts of this clonotype. The CDR3 nucleotides are TGTGCCATCAGTGAGTCTGATACGCAGTATTTT. Amino acid sequence: CAISESDTQYF. The chain is built from TRBV10-3 and TRBJ2-3; D is uncertain. V dropped 0 bases and J dropped 6 bases, with 1 base sitting between them. Germline V gene sequence: CDR1 ENHRY, CDR2 SYGVKD. The CDR3 runs to 11 residues.

This clonotype was detected ten times or more. J is TRBJ2-3 and V is TRBV28; D may be TRBD2 (7 bases). CDR3 length equals 18 residues. The V end was cut by 4 bases, the J end by 0 bases, with 20 bases between. Germline V gives CDR1 MDHEN, CDR2 SYDVKM. CDR3 sequence (DNA): TGTGCCAGCAGTTCATCGTCGGGGGGCCCACCGAGCACAGATACGCAGTATTTT. Its protein product is CASSSSSGGPPSTDTQYF.

This chain links TRBV5-6 with TRBJ2-7, with TRBD1 as a possible D gene (6 bases). CDR1 and CDR2 (germline): SGHDT, YYEEEE. This CDR3 contains 15 residues. V shed 5 bases and J shed 3 bases, with 18 bases lying between them. The CDR3 loop is CASSPTGYGGYEQYF. In DNA form, the CDR3 reads TGTGCCAGCAGTCCTACAGGGTATGGTGGCTACGAGCAGTACTTC.

In this sample, this clonotype turned up a few times. An end of the junction differs from the germline gene, which may be a read error. This chain uses TRBV25-1 with TRBJ1-1; D remains unclear. Germline CDR1 MGHDK, CDR2 SYGVNS. The CDR3 spans 14 residues. The CDR3 loop is CACSETFSVAEAFF. The CDR3 DNA is TGTGCCTGCAGTGAGACTTTTTCGGTCGCTGAAGCTTTCTTT.

There are a few counts of this clonotype. The V and J genes are TRBV20-1 and TRBJ1-4; 9 nucleotides agree with TRBD1. V trimming: 6 bases; J trimming: 10 bases; junction bases outside the gene matches: 9. There are 13 residues in the CDR3. Germline values: CDR1 DFQATT, CDR2 SNEGSKA (reference sequence). CDR3 amino acids: CSASGQGVRKLFF. DNA of the CDR3: TGCAGTGCCTCGGGACAGGGCGTTCGAAAACTGTTTTTT.